These 22 T cell receptor beta chains originate from one sample sequenced in a study of CD8 T cells in Susac syndrome. With random hexamers, reverse transcription was performed on roughly 0.45 to 1 ug of RNA. MiXCR was run by TCRdb on the immunoSEQ multiplex PCR reads, yielding one entry per CDR3 protein. Among a few hundred thousand distinct CDR3 sequences, roughly 92% were seen once, and the ten largest hold about 0.15%. Sample: CD8+ T cells from PBMCs. The receptors derive from a human donor with multiple sclerosis.

This clonotype has more than one count but fewer than ten. The junction does not match germline at one end; this may be a read error. The chain joins TRBV4-1 to TRBJ1-5; D is uncertain. There are 15 residues in the CDR3. The V gene's germline CDR1 is MGHRA and CDR2 YSYEKL. CDR3 nucleotides: TGCGCCAGCAGCCAAGATCCATGGTCCAATCAGCCTCAGCATTTT. Protein: CASSQDPWSNQPQHF.

This chain uses TRBV6-5 with TRBJ2-2; either TRBD1 or TRBD2 may fit D (6 bases each). The germline V and J ends were trimmed by 8 bases and 0 bases, with 10 bases remaining between them. The CDR3 totals 14 residues. CDR1 is MNHEY and CDR2 is SVGAGI in the germline V gene. Here the CDR3 DNA reads TGTGCCAGCCGGAGGGGGGCGAACACCGGGGAGCTGTTTTTT. Encoded protein: CASRRGANTGELFF.

The chain employs TRBV2 and TRBJ1-5, with D possibly matching TRBD1 (5 bases). The CDR3 is 16 amino acids. Germline CDR1 SNHLY, CDR2 FYNNEI. Trimming cost V 4 bases and J 1 base, with 14 bases left between them. The CDR3 reads CASSVAGRGSNQPQHF. The CDR3, as DNA: TGTGCCAGCAGTGTCGCAGGGCGAGGAAGCAATCAGCCCCAGCATTTT.

The V and J genes are TRBV7-3 and TRBJ1-1, with a possible D match to TRBD1 (5 bases). The CDR3 is made up of 13 amino acids. With 2 bases removed from V and 5 bases from J, the gap between germline ends came to 9 bases. CDR1 is SGHTA and CDR2 is FQGTGA in the germline V gene. DNA for the CDR3: TGTGCCAGCAGCTTAGGGGGGATGACTGAAGCTTTCTTT. Translated: CASSLGGMTEAFF.

This chain joins TRBV9 and TRBJ2-1, with D possibly called TRBD1 or TRBD2 (5 bases each). The V and J ends lost 5 bases and 9 bases respectively, with 15 bases between them. The CDR3 length is 13 residues. From germline, CDR1 is SGDLS and CDR2 YYNGEE. CDR3 sequence (DNA): TGTGCCAGCAGTCCTAGTCCTGGGGGTGAGCAGTTCTTC. Residues: CASSPSPGGEQFF.

The chain carries TRBV28 and TRBJ2-2; 11 bases fit TRBD1. This CDR3 is built from 15 residues. Germline lookup yields CDR1 MDHEN and CDR2 SYDVKM. The V segment lost 8 bases and the J segment 4 bases; nucleotides outside the gene matches: 6. This CDR3 reads CASSRDRGITGELFF. The CDR3 bases are TGTGCCAGCTCGCGGGACAGGGGGATCACCGGGGAGCTGTTTTTT.

This clonotype turned up a few times. The chain carries TRBV7-3 and TRBJ2-2; 8 bases are a match to TRBD2. Losses at the gene ends were 2 bases for V and 3 bases for J; bases not matched to a gene: 2. Germline loops: CDR1 SGHTA, CDR2 FQGTGA. The CDR3 contains 15 residues. The CDR3 DNA is TGTGCCAGCAGCTTAGGGACTAGGGACACCGGGGAGCTGTTTTTT. It specifies CASSLGTRDTGELFF.

This clonotype showed up just once. The chain employs TRBV28 and TRBJ1-1, with 10 bases fitting TRBD1. The J segment lost 5 bases and the V segment lost 8 bases, leaving 8 bases of the junction unmatched. Germline-derived CDR1 and CDR2 are MDHEN and SYDVKM. The CDR3 loop spans 14 amino acids. This CDR3 is CASYWTGGTTEAFF. CDR3 bases: TGTGCCAGCTACTGGACAGGGGGGACGACTGAAGCTTTCTTT. Based on the CDR3 plus reference TRBV28 and TRBJ1-1, the full variable domain is DVKVTQSSRYLVKRTGEKVFLECVQDMDHENMFWYRQDPGLGLRLIYFSYDVKMKEKGDIPEGYSVSREKKERFSLILESASTNQTSMYLCASYWTGGTTEAFFGQGTRLTVV.

The chain carries TRBV14 and TRBJ1-1, with 8 nucleotides matching TRBD1. Trimming cost V 4 bases and J 1 base; bases outside gene matches: 8. Germline CDR1 SGHDN, CDR2 FVKESK. The CDR3 sequence is 16 residues long. CDR3: CASSPMTGDGNTEAFF. As DNA, the CDR3 is TGTGCCAGCAGCCCGATGACAGGGGACGGGAACACTGAAGCTTTCTTT.

The chain has TRBV14 and TRBJ1-1; D is possibly TRBD1 (5 bases). The germline V gene encodes CDR1 SGHDN and CDR2 FVKESK. Trimming removed 0 bases from V and 0 bases from J, with 14 bases in between. The CDR3 is made up of 17 amino acids. CDR3 in amino acids: CASSQDRIQVLNTEAFF. The CDR3 nucleotides are TGTGCCAGCAGCCAAGATCGTATACAGGTTTTGAACACTGAAGCTTTCTTT.

This clonotype has just a few counts. The rearrangement uses TRBV12-3 or TRBV12-4 and TRBJ2-3; D remains unclear. V lost 3 bases and J 3 bases, leaving 7 bases between the germline ends. CDR3 length: 13 amino acids. The CDR3 region is CASSFGSTDTQYF. CDR3 coding DNA: TGTGCCAGCAGTTTCGGCTCGACAGATACGCAGTATTTT.

This chain connects TRBV25-1 to TRBJ1-2, with TRBD1 matching 8 bases. CDR3 size: 15 residues. The V gene end was trimmed by 1 base and the J gene end by 3 bases; junction bases not matched to a gene: 4. Germline values: CDR1 MGHDK, CDR2 SYGVNS. The CDR3 coding sequence is TGTGCCAGCAGTGAATGGGTGACAGGGGACTATGGCTACACCTTC. Residues: CASSEWVTGDYGYTF.

Here the CDR3 reads CASSLLEGMNTEAFF. The DNA for the CDR3 is TGTGCCAGCAGCTTACTCGAGGGCATGAACACTGAAGCTTTCTTT. The rearrangement links TRBV7-2 to TRBJ1-1; D unresolved. V lost 2 bases to trimming and J lost 0 bases, with 10 bases between them. Germline V gene sequence: CDR1 SGHTA, CDR2 FQGNSA. CDR3 size: 15 residues.

J is TRBJ1-5 and V is TRBV28; 7 nucleotides line up with TRBD1. Germline CDR1 is MDHEN and CDR2 is SYDVKM. This CDR3 comprises 16 residues. J lost 3 bases, V lost 4 bases, and 9 bases had no gene match. This CDR3 is CASSSLSGGYNQPQHF. CDR3 sequence (DNA): TGTGCCAGCAGTTCCCTCTCAGGGGGTTACAATCAGCCCCAGCATTTT.

The chain employs TRBV12-3 or TRBV12-4 and TRBJ1-5, with 9 bases that match TRBD1. The CDR3 loop spans 16 amino acids. The V segment lost 6 bases and the J segment 1 base; nucleotides outside the gene matches: 7. The CDR3 spells CASSPGTGISNQPQHF. The CDR3 DNA reads TGTGCCAGCAGCCCTGGGACAGGGATAAGCAATCAGCCCCAGCATTTT.

J is TRBJ2-5 and V is TRBV27; TRBD2 might be the D (6 bases). Germline assignment: CDR1 MNHEY and CDR2 SMNVEV (reference sequence). The germline V and J ends were trimmed by 6 bases and 2 bases, with 13 bases remaining between them. This CDR3 region has 14 residues. The CDR3 loop is CASRNVGGQETQYF. In nucleotides, the CDR3 is TGTGCCAGCAGAAACGTGGGGGGACAAGAGACCCAGTACTTC.

The J gene is TRBJ2-7, the V gene TRBV6-5; 10 positions match TRBD1. Germline values: CDR1 MNHEY, CDR2 SVGAGI. V dropped 2 bases and J dropped 5; count of bases not matched to a gene: 9. The CDR3 extends over 16 amino acids. CDR3 protein: CASSYGAGTGDNEQYF. The CDR3 nucleotides are TGTGCCAGCAGTTACGGCGCCGGGACAGGGGACAACGAGCAGTACTTC.

This clonotype was picked up a small number of times. The genes are TRBV7-2 and TRBJ2-3, with a tentative D call TRBD1 (6 bases). This CDR3 is 15 amino acids long. Germline V gene data show CDR1 as SGHTA and CDR2 as FQGNSA. The ends were cut back, 1 base at V and 3 bases at J, with 11 bases in the middle. CDR3 in DNA: TGTGCCAGCAGCTTAGTGAGGGGGAAGACAGATACGCAGTATTTT. Amino acid sequence: CASSLVRGKTDTQYF.

The gene calls are TRBV19 and TRBJ1-1, with D unresolved. The CDR3 is 11 residues long. V lost 5 bases, J lost 11 bases, and 12 bases lay in between. The germline CDR1 and CDR2 sequences are LNHDA and SQIVND (reference sequence). The CDR3 here is CASSATWEAFF. CDR3 bases: TGTGCCAGTAGTGCCACATGGGAGGCTTTCTTT. The full variable domain, completed using reference TRBV19 and TRBJ1-1, is DGGITQSPKYLFRKEGQNVTLSCEQNLNHDAMYWYRQDPGQGLRLIYYSQIVNDFQKGDIAEGYSVSREKKESFPLTVTSAQKNPTAFYLCASSATWEAFFGQGTRLTVV.

This chain links TRBV7-3 with TRBJ1-1; D not resolved. This CDR3 has 13 amino acids. In germline, CDR1 is SGHTA, CDR2 FQGTGA. V was pared by 4 bases and J by 0 bases, with 6 bases between. DNA for the CDR3: TGTGCCAGCAGCTGGACCTTGAACACTGAAGCTTTCTTT. Amino acid sequence: CASSWTLNTEAFF.

This clonotype was recorded only once. The V and J genes are TRBV13 and TRBJ1-1; D might be TRBD1 (5 bases). V lost 4 bases, J lost 5 bases, and 11 bases lay in between. From germline, CDR1 is PRHDT and CDR2 FYEKMQ (reference sequence). The length of the CDR3 is 13 residues. The CDR3 bases are TGTGCCAGCAGCTCTCGGGGACTTACTGAAGCTTTCTTT. Translating gives CASSSRGLTEAFF.

The J gene is TRBJ2-1, the V gene TRBV12-3 or TRBV12-4; no firm D call. V shed 1 base and J shed 8 bases, with 12 bases lying between them. The CDR3 runs 14 residues. The CDR3 DNA is TGTGCCAGCAGTTTAGGAACTGGAATCCATGAGCAGTTCTTC. Its protein product is CASSLGTGIHEQFF.